This TCR beta chain was captured by sequencing in a study of control samples from healthy donors and cancer patients. Sequencing was performed with immunoSEQ multiplex PCR; in TCRdb, only in-frame clones are kept and a portion is missing. The table records some 120,000 clones, more than 80% of them present only once. The V gene lost 2 bases and the J gene lost 4 bases, with 8 bases spanning the gap. This CDR3 region has 13 residues. This sequence originates from a man over 45 in good health. The chain uses TRBV12-3 or TRBV12-4 and TRBJ1-2; the D gene is possibly TRBD1 (5 bases). Sequenced material: blood. The CDR3 DNA is TGTGCCAGCAGTTTACACGGGGCCTATGGCTACACCTTC. Protein: CASSLHGAYGYTF.